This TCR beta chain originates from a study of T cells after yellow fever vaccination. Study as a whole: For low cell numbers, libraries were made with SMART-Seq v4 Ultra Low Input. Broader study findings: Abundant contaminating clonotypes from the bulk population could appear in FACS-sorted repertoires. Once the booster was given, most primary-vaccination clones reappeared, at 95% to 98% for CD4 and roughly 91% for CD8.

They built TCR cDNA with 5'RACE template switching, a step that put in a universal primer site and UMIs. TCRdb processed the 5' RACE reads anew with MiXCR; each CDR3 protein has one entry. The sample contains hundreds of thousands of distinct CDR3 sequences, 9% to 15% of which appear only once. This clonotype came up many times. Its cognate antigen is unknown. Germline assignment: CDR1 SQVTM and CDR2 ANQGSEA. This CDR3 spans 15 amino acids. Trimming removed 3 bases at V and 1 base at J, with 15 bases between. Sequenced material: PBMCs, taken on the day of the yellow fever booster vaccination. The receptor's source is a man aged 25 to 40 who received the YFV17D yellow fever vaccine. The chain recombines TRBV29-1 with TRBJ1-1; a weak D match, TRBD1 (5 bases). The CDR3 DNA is TGCAGCGTTGATTCCATTGGGACCGAGAACACTGAAGCTTTCTTT. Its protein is CSVDSIGTENTEAFF.